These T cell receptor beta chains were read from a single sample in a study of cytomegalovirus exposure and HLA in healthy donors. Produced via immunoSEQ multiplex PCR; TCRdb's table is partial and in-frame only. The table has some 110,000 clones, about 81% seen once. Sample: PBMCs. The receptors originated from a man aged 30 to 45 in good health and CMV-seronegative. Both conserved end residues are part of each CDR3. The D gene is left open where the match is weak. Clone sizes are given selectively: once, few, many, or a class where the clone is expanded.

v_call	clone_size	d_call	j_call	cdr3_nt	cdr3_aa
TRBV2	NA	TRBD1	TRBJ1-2	TGTGCCAGCAGCTGGACAGGCTCGACCTATGGCTACACCTTC	CASSWTGSTYGYTF
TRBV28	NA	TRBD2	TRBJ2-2	TGTGCCAGCAGTTTATGGGGTTGGGAGGGTCTAGAAAACACCGGGGAGCTGTTTTTT	CASSLWGWEGLENTGELFF
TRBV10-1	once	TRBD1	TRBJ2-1	TGCGCCAGCAGTGACTCTCGCAGGGGGCCTATTAGCTCCTACAATGAGCAGTTCTTC	CASSDSRRGPISSYNEQFF
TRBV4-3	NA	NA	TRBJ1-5	TGCGCCAGCAGCCAAGATTTGGGAGGCAATCAGCCCCAGCATTTT	CASSQDLGGNQPQHF
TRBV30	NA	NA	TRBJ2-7	TGTGCCTGGAGCTTTGACTTCTACGAGCAGTACTTC	CAWSFDFYEQYF
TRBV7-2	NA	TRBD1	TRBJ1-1	TGTGCCAGCAGCCCGTGGACAGGGAACACTGAAGCTTTCTTT	CASSPWTGNTEAFF
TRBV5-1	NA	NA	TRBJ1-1	TGCGCCAGCACCGAAGATAGTATTAGCAGAGCTTTCTTT	CASTEDSISRAFF
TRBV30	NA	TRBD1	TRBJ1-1	TGTGCCTGGAGCCCGGACAGGAGAGTAGCCTTCTTT	CAWSPDRRVAFF
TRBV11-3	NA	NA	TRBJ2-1	TGTGCCAGCAGCTTAGCAGGGGCGTCCTACAATGAGCAGTTCTTC	CASSLAGASYNEQFF
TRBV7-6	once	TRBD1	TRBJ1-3	TGTGCCAGCAGCCCAGGGACAGCCTCTGGAAACACCATATATTTT	CASSPGTASGNTIYF
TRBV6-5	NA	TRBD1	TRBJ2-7	TGTGCCAGCAGTTATGACCGGGACAGGGCCCTCTACGAGCAGTACTTC	CASSYDRDRALYEQYF
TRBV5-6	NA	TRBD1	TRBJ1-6	TGTGCCAGCAGCGAAAGGACAGGGCACAGCATCTATAATTCACCCCTCCACTTT	CASSERTGHSIYNSPLHF
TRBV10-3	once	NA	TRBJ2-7	TGTGCCATCAGTGCCAGTGTAACCTACGAGCAGTACTTC	CAISASVTYEQYF